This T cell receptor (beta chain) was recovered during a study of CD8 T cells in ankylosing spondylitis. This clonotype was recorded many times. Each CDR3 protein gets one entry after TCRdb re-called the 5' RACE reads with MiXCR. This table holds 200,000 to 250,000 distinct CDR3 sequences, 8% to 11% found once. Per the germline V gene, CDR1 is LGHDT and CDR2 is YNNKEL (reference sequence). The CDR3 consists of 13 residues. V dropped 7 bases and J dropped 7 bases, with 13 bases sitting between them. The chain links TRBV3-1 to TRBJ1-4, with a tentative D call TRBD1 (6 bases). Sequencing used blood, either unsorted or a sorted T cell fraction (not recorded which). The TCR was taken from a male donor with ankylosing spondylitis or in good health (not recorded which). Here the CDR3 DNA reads TGTGCCAGCAACGGGGGCTGGGGTGAAAAACTGTTTTTT. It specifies CASNGGWGEKLFF.